This T cell receptor beta chain comes out of a study of cytomegalovirus exposure and HLA in healthy donors. Researchers ran the PCR with 60 Vbeta and 13 Jbeta primers. Libraries were prepared by immunoSEQ multiplex PCR; TCRdb keeps only in-frame clonotypes and omits some of them. Found here are tens of thousands of clones, roughly 76% of them singletons; the top ten hold roughly 1.5%. Broader study findings: Three chains linked to CMV were shown in vitro to be specific for CMV antigens. A later analysis revealed that TCR association rates differed between HLA loci, peaking at DRB1 and bottoming out at HLA-C.

This clone was found once. Its antigen is unidentified. The sample was PBMCs. The sequence was obtained from a male donor in good health and CMV-seronegative.

CDR3 sequence reads: CASSIRGGQPQHF. The DNA of the CDR3 is TGTGCCAGTAGTATCCGGGGAGGACAGCCCCAGCATTTT. V gene TRBV19 combines with J gene TRBJ1-5; D remains unclear. Germline CDR1 LNHDA, CDR2 SQIVND (reference sequence). There are 13 residues in the CDR3. The V and J ends lost 3 bases and 7 bases respectively, with 10 bases between them.